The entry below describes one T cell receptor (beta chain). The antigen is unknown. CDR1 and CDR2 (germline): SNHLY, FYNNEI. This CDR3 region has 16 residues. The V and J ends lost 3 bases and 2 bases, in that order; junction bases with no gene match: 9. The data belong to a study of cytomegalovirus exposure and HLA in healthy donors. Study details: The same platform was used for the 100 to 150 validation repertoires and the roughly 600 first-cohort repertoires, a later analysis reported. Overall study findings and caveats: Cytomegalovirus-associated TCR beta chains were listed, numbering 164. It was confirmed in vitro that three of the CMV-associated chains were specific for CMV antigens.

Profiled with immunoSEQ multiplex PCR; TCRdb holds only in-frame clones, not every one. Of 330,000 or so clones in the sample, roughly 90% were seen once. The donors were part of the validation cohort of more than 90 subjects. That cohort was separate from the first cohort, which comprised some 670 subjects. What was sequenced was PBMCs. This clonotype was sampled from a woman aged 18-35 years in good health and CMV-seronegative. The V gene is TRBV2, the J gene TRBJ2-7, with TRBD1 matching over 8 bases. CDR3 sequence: CASSDLHRGYTYEQYF. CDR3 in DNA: TGTGCCAGCAGTGACCTTCACAGGGGGTACACCTACGAGCAGTACTTC.